The 18 T cell receptor beta chains listed next were all sequenced from one sample in a study of identical twins. TCRdb redid the calling of the 5' RACE reads with MiXCR, one entry per CDR3 protein. The table includes hundreds of thousands of distinct CDR3 sequences, roughly 6.2% detected once. The sequenced material came from naive T cells sorted from blood. All receptors derive from a man younger than 30 in good health.

This clonotype was seen ten or more times. V is TRBV15 and J is TRBJ2-1; D unclear. The CDR3 has 12 amino acids. Trimming removed 4 bases at V and 5 bases at J, with 6 bases between. Germline CDR1 is LNHNV and CDR2 is YYDKDF (reference sequence). The CDR3 region has the DNA TGTGCCACCAGCAATCCCCACAATGAGCAGTTCTTC. Residues: CATSNPHNEQFF.

The CDR3, as DNA: TGCAGTGCTAGAGTAACAGGGTACGAGCAGTACTTC. It translates to CSARVTGYEQYF. The V and J genes are TRBV20-1 and TRBJ2-7; D is possibly TRBD1 (6 bases). The CDR3 is 12 residues long. Trimming stripped 1 base from V and 4 bases from J, with 8 bases between. The germline CDR1 and CDR2 sequences are DFQATT and SNEGSKA (reference sequence).

This clonotype was found a few times. This chain links TRBV7-9 with TRBJ2-2, with D unclear. Deletions cut 7 bases from V and 4 bases from J, with 16 bases between. The CDR3 is 15 amino acids. Germline V gene sequence: CDR1 SEHNR, CDR2 FQNEAQ (reference sequence). CDR3 bases: TGTGCCAGCACCACGCGGCAAGCCAGCACCGGGGAGCTGTTTTTT. Protein: CASTTRQASTGELFF.

This clonotype was seen ten or more times. The genes are TRBV12-3 or TRBV12-4 and TRBJ2-7; weak D call: TRBD1 (6 bases). The length of the CDR3 is 13 residues. V lost 0 bases and J lost 6, with 9 bases in between. The CDR3 DNA follows: TGTGCCAGCAGTTTAGCACAGGGTGGCGAGCAGTACGTC. This translates into CASSLAQGGEQYV.

This clonotype was seen ten or more times. The rearrangement links TRBV5-1 to TRBJ2-3, with D hard to call. The CDR3 runs to 15 residues. Germline V lookup: CDR1 SGHRS, CDR2 YFSETQ. V lost 4 bases and J lost 0, with 12 bases in between. CDR3 protein: CASSRLGTSTDTQYF. The CDR3 bases are TGCGCCAGCAGCCGATTAGGCACTAGCACAGATACGCAGTATTTT.

The chain uses TRBV7-9 and TRBJ2-7, with D hard to call. The CDR3 runs to 16 residues. The germline V gene encodes CDR1 SEHNR and CDR2 FQNEAQ (reference sequence). Trimming left V 0 bases short and J 0 bases short, with 12 bases between. CDR3 residues: CASSLAQTVSSYEQYF. The CDR3 DNA reads TGTGCCAGCAGCTTAGCCCAGACGGTCAGCTCCTACGAGCAGTACTTC.

This clonotype was observed at least ten times. The V gene is TRBV25-1, the J gene TRBJ2-5; maybe TRBD2 (6 bases). Germline V gene data show CDR1 as MGHDK and CDR2 as SYGVNS. This CDR3 spans 16 amino acids. V was clipped by 3 bases and J by 2 bases, with 16 bases between them. The CDR3 DNA sequence: TGTGCCAGCAGTGACCCCAGTGGCGGGGCTCAAGAGACCCAGTACTTC. Residues: CASSDPSGGAQETQYF.

The chain recombines TRBV7-9 with TRBJ2-3; perhaps TRBD2 as D (6 bases). The CDR3 covers 15 residues. Trimming removed 3 bases at V and 2 bases at J, with 12 bases between. Germline loops: CDR1 SEHNR, CDR2 FQNEAQ (reference sequence). CDR3: CASSFTLRDTDTQYF. The CDR3 bases are TGTGCCAGCAGCTTTACATTGCGGGACACAGATACGCAGTATTTT.

J is TRBJ1-3 and V is TRBV6-2 or TRBV6-3; D ambiguous. V gave up 8 bases and J gave up 0 bases, with 8 bases separating them. This CDR3 comprises 13 residues. The germline gives CDR1 MNHEY, CDR2 SVGEGT. The CDR3 loop reads CASLTDSGNTIYF. The CDR3 DNA sequence: TGTGCCAGCCTCACAGACTCTGGAAACACCATATATTTT.

This clonotype was counted a few times. The rearrangement joins TRBV21-1 to TRBJ2-1; whether TRBD2, the table's D call, matches the DNA was not checked. TRBV21-1 is classified as a pseudogene. The length of the CDR3 is 13 residues. The CDR3 DNA reads as TGTGCCAGCAGCAAAGAGTCGCCTTCACCCTCAATCTTC. Amino acid sequence: CASSKESPSPSIF.

The V gene is TRBV12-3 or TRBV12-4, the J gene TRBJ2-1, with a tentative D call TRBD1 (5 bases). The CDR3 runs to 14 residues. V lost 7 bases, J lost 3 bases, and 13 bases lay in between. Here the CDR3 DNA reads TGTGCCAGCATTTTTCTTGACAGCTACAATGAGCAGTTCTTC. Its translation: CASIFLDSYNEQFF.

This clonotype came up many times. The rearrangement joins TRBV4-3 to TRBJ2-3; 7 bases align to TRBD1. V gave up 6 bases and J gave up 4 bases; unmatched junction bases: 7. From germline, CDR1 is LGHNA and CDR2 YSLEER. The CDR3 loop spans 14 amino acids. This CDR3 is CASRSRQGPDTQYF. DNA of the CDR3: TGCGCCAGCAGAAGTCGACAGGGCCCAGATACGCAGTATTTT.

The sample holds a few counts of this clonotype. The V gene is TRBV27, the J gene TRBJ2-5, with TRBD2 matching over 9 bases. V was clipped by 7 bases and J by 5 bases; unmatched bases: 11. CDR3 size: 15 residues. Germline V CDR1 and CDR2: MNHEY, SMNVEV (reference sequence). The CDR3 region is CASKKSSGSGETQYF. As DNA, the CDR3 is TGTGCCAGCAAAAAAAGTAGCGGGAGCGGGGAGACCCAGTACTTC.

This clonotype occurred many times. V is TRBV12-3 or TRBV12-4 and J is TRBJ1-1; maybe TRBD1 (5 bases). CDR3 size: 13 residues. The V end lost 3 bases, the J end lost 4 bases, and 9 bases lay between the germline ends. The CDR3 protein is CASSLLQGTEAFF. The CDR3 nucleotides are TGTGCCAGCAGTTTGCTCCAGGGCACTGAAGCTTTCTTT.

This clonotype was observed a handful of times. The V call is TRBV12-3 or TRBV12-4, the J call TRBJ2-7; TRBD2 aligns across 7 bases. This CDR3 contains 14 residues. Trimming took 1 base from V and 4 from J; bases not matched to a gene: 4. The CDR3 loop reads CASSLGGGEYEQYF. The CDR3 nucleotides read TGTGCCAGCAGTTTAGGGGGGGGTGAGTACGAGCAGTACTTC.

This clonotype was recorded many times. The rearrangement uses TRBV7-2 and TRBJ2-7, with D possibly matching TRBD1 (6 bases). V was cut by 1 base and J by 2 bases, with 15 bases left in between. This CDR3 is 16 amino acids long. Germline V lookup: CDR1 SGHTA, CDR2 FQGNSA. The chain's CDR3 is CASSLVSGGSTYEQYF. Here the CDR3 DNA reads TGTGCCAGCAGCTTAGTGAGTGGGGGCAGCACCTACGAGCAGTACTTC.

This clonotype was observed a few times. This chain joins TRBV7-2 and TRBJ2-1; maybe TRBD2 (5 bases). The CDR3 is made up of 14 amino acids. Germline loops: CDR1 SGHTA, CDR2 FQGNSA. Trimming shortened V by 5 bases and J by 3 bases, and 11 bases separated the two germline ends. CDR3 protein: CASSATRDYNEQFF. Written as DNA, the CDR3 is TGTGCCAGCAGCGCAACCCGGGACTACAATGAGCAGTTCTTC.

This chain's CDR3 is CASSQSQGGYTF. The DNA of the CDR3 is TGTGCCAGCAGCCAGTCGCAGGGAGGCTACACCTTC. V is TRBV14 and J is TRBJ1-2; TRBD1 is a possible D gene (5 bases). Germline values: CDR1 SGHDN, CDR2 FVKESK. This CDR3 is built from 12 residues. Trimming stripped 3 bases from V and 8 bases from J, with 10 bases between. Together with reference TRBV14 and TRBJ1-2, the CDR3 gives the full variable domain: EAGVTQFPSHSVIEKGQTVTLRCDPISGHDNLYWYRRVMGKEIKFLLHFVKESKQDESGMPNNRFLAERTGGTYSTLKVQPAELEDSGVYFCASSQSQGGYTFGSGTRLTVV.